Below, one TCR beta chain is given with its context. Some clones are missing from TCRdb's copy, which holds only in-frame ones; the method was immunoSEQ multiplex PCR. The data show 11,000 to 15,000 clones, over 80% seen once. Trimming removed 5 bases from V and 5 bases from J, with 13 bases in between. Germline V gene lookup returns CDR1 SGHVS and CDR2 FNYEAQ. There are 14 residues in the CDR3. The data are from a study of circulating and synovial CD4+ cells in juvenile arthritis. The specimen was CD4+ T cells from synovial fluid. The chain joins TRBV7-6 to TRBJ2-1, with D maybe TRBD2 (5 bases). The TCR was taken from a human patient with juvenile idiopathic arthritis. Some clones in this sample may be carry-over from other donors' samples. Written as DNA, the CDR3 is TGTGCCAGCAGCACCCGGGGAAGCCACAATGAGCAGTTCTTC. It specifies CASSTRGSHNEQFF.